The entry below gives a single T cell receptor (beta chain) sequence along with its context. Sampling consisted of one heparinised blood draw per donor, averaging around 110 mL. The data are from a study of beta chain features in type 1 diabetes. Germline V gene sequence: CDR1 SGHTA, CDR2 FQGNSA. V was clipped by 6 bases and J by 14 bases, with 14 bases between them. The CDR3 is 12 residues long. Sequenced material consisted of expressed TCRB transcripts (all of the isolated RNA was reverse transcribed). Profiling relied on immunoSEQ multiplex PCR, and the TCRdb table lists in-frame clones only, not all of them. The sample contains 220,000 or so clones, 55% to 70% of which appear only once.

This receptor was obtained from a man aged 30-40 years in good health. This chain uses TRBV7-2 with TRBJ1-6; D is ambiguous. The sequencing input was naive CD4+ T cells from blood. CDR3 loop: CASRRGVSTLHF. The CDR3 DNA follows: TGTGCCAGCAGGCGCGGGGTTTCGACCCTCCACTTT.